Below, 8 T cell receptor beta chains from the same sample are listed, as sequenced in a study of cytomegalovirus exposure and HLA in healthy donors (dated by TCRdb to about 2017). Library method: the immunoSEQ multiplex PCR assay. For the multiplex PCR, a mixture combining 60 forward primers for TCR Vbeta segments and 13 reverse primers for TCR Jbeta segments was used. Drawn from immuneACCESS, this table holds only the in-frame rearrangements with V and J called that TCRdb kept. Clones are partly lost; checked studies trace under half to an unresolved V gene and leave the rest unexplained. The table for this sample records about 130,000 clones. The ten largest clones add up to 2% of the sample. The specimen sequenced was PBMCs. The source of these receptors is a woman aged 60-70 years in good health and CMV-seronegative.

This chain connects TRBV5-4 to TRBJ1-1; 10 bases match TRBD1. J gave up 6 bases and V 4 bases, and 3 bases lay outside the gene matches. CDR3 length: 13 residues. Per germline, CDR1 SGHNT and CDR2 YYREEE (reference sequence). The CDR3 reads CASSRTGGPEAFF. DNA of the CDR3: TGTGCCAGCAGCCGGACAGGGGGACCTGAAGCTTTCTTT.

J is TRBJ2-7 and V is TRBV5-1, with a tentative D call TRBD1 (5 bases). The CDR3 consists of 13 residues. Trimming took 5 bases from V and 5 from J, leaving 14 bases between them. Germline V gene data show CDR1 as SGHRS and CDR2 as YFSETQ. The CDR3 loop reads CASSRAGIDEQYF. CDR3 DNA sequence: TGCGCCAGCAGTCGGGCAGGGATCGACGAGCAGTACTTC. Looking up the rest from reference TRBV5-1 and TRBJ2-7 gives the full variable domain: KAGVTQTPRYLIKTRGQQVTLSCSPISGHRSVSWYQQTPGQGLQFLFEYFSETQRNKGNFPGRFSGRQFSNSRSEMNVSTLELGDSALYLCASSRAGIDEQYFGPGTRLTVT.

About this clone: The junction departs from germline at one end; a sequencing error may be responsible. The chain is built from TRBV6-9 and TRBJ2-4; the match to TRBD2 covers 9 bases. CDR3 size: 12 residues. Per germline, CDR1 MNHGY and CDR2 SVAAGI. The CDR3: CASSPIAGARNF. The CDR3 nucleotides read TGTGCCAGCAGCCCTATAGCGGGAGCTCGGAACTTC.

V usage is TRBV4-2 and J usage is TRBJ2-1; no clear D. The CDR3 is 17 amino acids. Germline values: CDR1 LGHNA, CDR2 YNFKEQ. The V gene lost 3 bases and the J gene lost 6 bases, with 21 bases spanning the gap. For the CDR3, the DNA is TGTGCCAGCAGCCAGAACTTTGGGTCCCCAGGCTTCAATGAGCAGTTCTTC. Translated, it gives CASSQNFGSPGFNEQFF.

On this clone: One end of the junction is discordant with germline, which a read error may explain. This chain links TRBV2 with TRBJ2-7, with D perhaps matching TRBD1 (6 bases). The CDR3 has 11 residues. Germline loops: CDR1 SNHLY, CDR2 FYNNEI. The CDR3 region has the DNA TGTGCCAGCAGTGGTCAGGGGACATCCTCCTTC. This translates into CASSGQGTSSF.

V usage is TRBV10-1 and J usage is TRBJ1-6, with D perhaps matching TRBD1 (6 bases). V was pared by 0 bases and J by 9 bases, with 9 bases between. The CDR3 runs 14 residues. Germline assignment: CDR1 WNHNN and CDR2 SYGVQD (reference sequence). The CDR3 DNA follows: TGCGCCAGCAGTGAGTCCCAGGGGACTTCACCCCTCCACTTT. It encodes CASSESQGTSPLHF.

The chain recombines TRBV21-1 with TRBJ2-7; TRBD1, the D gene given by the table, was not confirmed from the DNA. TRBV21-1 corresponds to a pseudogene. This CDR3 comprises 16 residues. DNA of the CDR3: TGTGCCAGCGTTTGGTCCCTAGACAGGGAAGATAACGAGCAGTACTTC. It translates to CASVWSLDREDNEQYF.

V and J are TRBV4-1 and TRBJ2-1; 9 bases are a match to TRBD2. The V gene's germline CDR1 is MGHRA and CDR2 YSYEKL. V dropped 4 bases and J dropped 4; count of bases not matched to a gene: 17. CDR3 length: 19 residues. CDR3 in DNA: TGCGCCAGCAGCCCCCAAATAGCGGGAGCGCACCCGAGATACAATGAGCAGTTCTTC. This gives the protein CASSPQIAGAHPRYNEQFF.